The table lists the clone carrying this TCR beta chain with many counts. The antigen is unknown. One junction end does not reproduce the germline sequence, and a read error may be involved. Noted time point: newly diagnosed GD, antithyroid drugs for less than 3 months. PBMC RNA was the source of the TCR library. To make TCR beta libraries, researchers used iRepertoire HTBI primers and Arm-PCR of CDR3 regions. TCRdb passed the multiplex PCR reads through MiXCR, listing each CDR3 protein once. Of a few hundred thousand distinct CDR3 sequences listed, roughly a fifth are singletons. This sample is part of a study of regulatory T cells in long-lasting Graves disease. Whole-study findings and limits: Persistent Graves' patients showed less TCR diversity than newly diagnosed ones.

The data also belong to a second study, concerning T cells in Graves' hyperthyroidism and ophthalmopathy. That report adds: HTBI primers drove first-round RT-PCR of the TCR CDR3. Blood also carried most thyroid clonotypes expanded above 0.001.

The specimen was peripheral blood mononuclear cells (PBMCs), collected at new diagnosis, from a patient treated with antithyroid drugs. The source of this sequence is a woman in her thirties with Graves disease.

This chain's CDR3 is CASSAGTGFNQPQQF. In DNA form, the CDR3 reads TGTGCCAGCAGCGCGGGGACGGGCTTCAATCAGCCCCAGCAATTT. V and J are TRBV9 and TRBJ1-5; the D gene is possibly TRBD1 (5 bases). Per germline, CDR1 SGDLS and CDR2 YYNGEE. This CDR3 has 15 amino acids.